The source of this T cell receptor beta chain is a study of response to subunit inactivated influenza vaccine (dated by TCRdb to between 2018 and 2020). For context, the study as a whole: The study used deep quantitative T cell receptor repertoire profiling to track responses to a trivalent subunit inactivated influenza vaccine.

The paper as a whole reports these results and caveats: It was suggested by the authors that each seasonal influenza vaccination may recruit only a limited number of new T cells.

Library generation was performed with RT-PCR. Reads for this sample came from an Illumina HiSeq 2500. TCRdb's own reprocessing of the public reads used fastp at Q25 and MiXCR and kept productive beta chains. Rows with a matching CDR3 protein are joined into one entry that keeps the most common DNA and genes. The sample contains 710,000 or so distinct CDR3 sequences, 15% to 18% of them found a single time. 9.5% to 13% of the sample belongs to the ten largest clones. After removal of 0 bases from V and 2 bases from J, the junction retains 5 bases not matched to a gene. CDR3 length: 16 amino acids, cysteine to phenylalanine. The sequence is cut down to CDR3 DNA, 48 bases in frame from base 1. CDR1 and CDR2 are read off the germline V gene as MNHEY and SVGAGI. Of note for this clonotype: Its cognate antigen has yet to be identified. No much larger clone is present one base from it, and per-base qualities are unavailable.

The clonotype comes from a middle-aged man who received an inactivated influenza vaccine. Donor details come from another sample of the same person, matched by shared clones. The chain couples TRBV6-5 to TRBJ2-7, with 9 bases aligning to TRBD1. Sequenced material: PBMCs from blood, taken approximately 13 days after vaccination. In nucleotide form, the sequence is TGTGCCAGCAGTTACTCGATTGGGACAGGGACCTACGAGCAGTACTTC. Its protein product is CASSYSIGTGTYEQYF.